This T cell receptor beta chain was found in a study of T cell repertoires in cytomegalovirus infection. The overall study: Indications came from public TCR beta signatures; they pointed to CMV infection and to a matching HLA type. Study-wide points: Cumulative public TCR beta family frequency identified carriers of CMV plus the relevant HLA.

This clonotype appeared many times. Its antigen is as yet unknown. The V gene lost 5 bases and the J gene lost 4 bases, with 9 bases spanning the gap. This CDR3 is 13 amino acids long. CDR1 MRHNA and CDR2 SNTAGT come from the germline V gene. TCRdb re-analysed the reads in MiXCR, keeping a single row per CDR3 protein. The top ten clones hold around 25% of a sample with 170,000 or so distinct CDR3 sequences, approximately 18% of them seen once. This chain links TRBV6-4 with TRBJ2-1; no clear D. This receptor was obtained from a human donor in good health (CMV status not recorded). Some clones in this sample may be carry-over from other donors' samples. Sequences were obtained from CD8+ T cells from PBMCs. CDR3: CASSPDEYNEQFF. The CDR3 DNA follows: TGTGCCAGCAGTCCCGACGAGTACAATGAGCAGTTCTTC.